The 21 T cell receptor beta chains listed next were all sequenced from one sample in a study of cytomegalovirus exposure and HLA in healthy donors. It was with 60 Vbeta and 13 Jbeta primers that the PCR ran. Libraries were prepared by immunoSEQ multiplex PCR; TCRdb keeps only in-frame clonotypes and omits some of them. Of 50,000 to 60,000 clones detected, over 70% appear once; the ten largest clones hold roughly 2.9%. The sequenced sample was PBMCs. Source of these receptors: a man aged 18-30 years in good health and CMV-seronegative.

In its sample, this clone was seen a few times. The genes are TRBV11-2 and TRBJ1-1; D gene ambiguous. The CDR3 consists of 17 residues. Germline V gives CDR1 SGHAT, CDR2 FQNNGV. Trimming pared 2 bases from V and 0 bases from J, leaving 16 bases between. The CDR3 region is CASSLSQVPYMNTEAFF. The DNA for the CDR3 is TGTGCCAGCAGCTTATCCCAGGTCCCCTACATGAACACTGAAGCTTTCTTT.

The genes are TRBV25-1 and TRBJ1-1; D is possibly TRBD1 (6 bases). V was cut by 6 bases and J by 0 bases, with 17 bases left in between. This CDR3 comprises 16 residues. Germline V CDR1 and CDR2: MGHDK, SYGVNS. The CDR3 DNA is TGTGCCAGCAGGTCCGGGACAAACTCTATGAACACTGAAGCTTTCTTT. The encoded protein is CASRSGTNSMNTEAFF.

The genes are TRBV2 and TRBJ2-7, with D perhaps matching TRBD1 (6 bases). V was cut by 0 bases and J by 4 bases, with 16 bases left in between. From germline, CDR1 is SNHLY and CDR2 FYNNEI. CDR3 length: 16 amino acids. The CDR3 sequence is CASSEALGGARYEQYF. As DNA, the CDR3 is TGTGCCAGCAGTGAAGCGCTTGGGGGCGCACGGTACGAGCAGTACTTC.

The J gene is TRBJ1-2, the V gene TRBV9, with D uncertain. The CDR3 is 13 amino acids. V was clipped by 0 bases and J by 8 bases, with 11 bases between them. CDR1 and CDR2 from the germline V gene are SGDLS and YYNGEE. The CDR3 region has the DNA TGTGCCAGCAGCGTAGCCTCAAGCGACGGCTACACCTTC. It specifies CASSVASSDGYTF.

This clone was detected once. The chain employs TRBV29-1 and TRBJ1-3; the D is unclear. The V end lost 3 bases, the J end lost 0 bases, and 6 bases lay between the germline ends. In germline, CDR1 is SQVTM, CDR2 ANQGSEA. The CDR3 is 13 amino acids. The CDR3 region has the DNA TGCAGCGTTGATCCTCGCTCTGGAAACACCATATATTTT. This encodes CSVDPRSGNTIYF.

This chain links TRBV10-3 with TRBJ2-1; 10 nucleotides align to TRBD1. The CDR3 length is 15 residues. The V gene's germline CDR1 is ENHRY and CDR2 SYGVKD. After removal of 6 bases from V and 6 bases from J, the junction contained 8 bases not matched to a gene. Here the CDR3 reads CAISLTGQGFNEQFF. In DNA form, the CDR3 reads TGTGCCATCAGCTTAACGGGACAGGGGTTCAATGAGCAGTTCTTC.

The V and J genes are TRBV4-3 and TRBJ2-6; possible D gene TRBD2, 5 bases. Trimming shortened V by 0 bases and J by 4 bases, and 13 bases separated the two germline ends. The CDR3 runs to 17 residues. Germline assignment: CDR1 LGHNA and CDR2 YSLEER. The CDR3 coding sequence is TGCGCCAGCAGCCAAGACGGTACGGGGTCCGGGGCCAACGTCCTGACTTTC. Its protein is CASSQDGTGSGANVLTF.

V usage is TRBV14 and J usage is TRBJ2-7, with TRBD2 matching 9 bases. After removal of 1 base from V and 0 bases from J, the junction contained 1 base not matched to a gene. Per the germline V gene, CDR1 is SGHDN and CDR2 is FVKESK. The CDR3 loop spans 15 amino acids. CDR3: CASSQGLAASYEQYF. The CDR3 DNA is TGTGCCAGCAGCCAAGGACTAGCGGCCTCCTACGAGCAGTACTTC.

This clone was counted a single time. The V and J genes are TRBV28 and TRBJ1-1, with D possibly TRBD1 on 5 matching bases. Germline assignment: CDR1 MDHEN and CDR2 SYDVKM. The V gene lost 2 bases and the J gene lost 7 bases, with 14 bases spanning the gap. The CDR3 has 14 residues. The CDR3 is CASSLGGAGVEAFF. The CDR3 DNA is TGTGCCAGCAGTTTAGGAGGGGCCGGCGTTGAAGCTTTCTTT. Together with reference TRBV28 and TRBJ1-1, the CDR3 gives the full variable domain: DVKVTQSSRYLVKRTGEKVFLECVQDMDHENMFWYRQDPGLGLRLIYFSYDVKMKEKGDIPEGYSVSREKKERFSLILESASTNQTSMYLCASSLGGAGVEAFFGQGTRLTVV.

The J gene is TRBJ2-7, the V gene TRBV4-2, with TRBD1 as a possible D gene (5 bases). This CDR3 spans 16 amino acids. V dropped 2 bases and J dropped 0 bases, with 14 bases sitting between them. Germline V lookup: CDR1 LGHNA, CDR2 YNFKEQ. The CDR3 coding sequence is TGTGCCAGCAGCCAACGGGCCGACAGCCCCTCCTACGAGCAGTACTTC. It translates to CASSQRADSPSYEQYF.

This clone has a handful of counts. This chain links TRBV7-6 with TRBJ2-5, with TRBD2 identical over 8 bases. The V gene end was trimmed by 5 bases and the J gene end by 5 bases; junction bases not matched to a gene: 7. The length of the CDR3 is 14 residues. CDR1 and CDR2 (germline): SGHVS, FNYEAQ. DNA of the CDR3: TGTGCCAGCAGCGCGAGCGGGGGAGGGGAGACCCAGTACTTC. Amino acid sequence: CASSASGGGETQYF.

The V gene is TRBV6-5, the J gene TRBJ1-1; 8 nucleotides align to TRBD1. CDR1 MNHEY and CDR2 SVGAGI come from the germline V gene. This CDR3 is built from 15 residues. V dropped 2 bases and J dropped 11; count of bases not matched to a gene: 13. The CDR3 here is CASSYADRAMRGAFF. The CDR3 coding sequence is TGTGCCAGCAGTTACGCGGACAGGGCCATGCGGGGGGCTTTCTTT.

This chain uses TRBV10-2 with TRBJ1-3; maybe TRBD1 (6 bases). The germline V gene encodes CDR1 WSHSY and CDR2 SAAADI. V lost 7 bases to trimming and J lost 1 base, with 11 bases between them. This CDR3 comprises 14 residues. CDR3 DNA: TGCGCCAGCATTACAGGGAATTCTGGAAACACCATATATTTT. Protein product: CASITGNSGNTIYF.

V is TRBV5-4 and J is TRBJ2-2, with 7 bases identical to TRBD1. Unmatched junction bases numbered 5, after V lost 0 bases and J lost 0 bases. Germline assignment: CDR1 SGHNT and CDR2 YYREEE (reference sequence). The CDR3 is made up of 17 amino acids. Here the CDR3 DNA reads TGTGCCAGCAGCTTGGAGACAGGGCGTCCGAACACCGGGGAGCTGTTTTTT. Encoded protein: CASSLETGRPNTGELFF.

The chain uses TRBV4-2 and TRBJ1-5; TRBD1 might be the D (6 bases). Germline V gene data show CDR1 as LGHNA and CDR2 as YNFKEQ. The CDR3 sequence is 15 residues long. V shed 0 bases and J shed 5 bases, with 11 bases lying between them. Here the CDR3 DNA reads TGTGCCAGCAGCCAAGATTTAGCAGGGGATCAGCCCCAGCATTTT. Its protein product is CASSQDLAGDQPQHF.

The chain links TRBV7-2 to TRBJ2-1; 7 positions match TRBD1. The CDR3 extends over 16 amino acids. Germline CDR1 reads SGHTA; CDR2 reads FQGNSA. The junction had 16 bases not matched to a gene; V was cut back by 7 bases and J by 7 bases. CDR3 protein: CASIIKGALRGNEQFF. In DNA, the CDR3 is TGTGCCAGCATCATAAAGGGGGCCCTCAGGGGGAATGAGCAGTTCTTC.

The chain combines TRBV28 with TRBJ1-5, with unresolved D. Germline V gene lookup returns CDR1 MDHEN and CDR2 SYDVKM. This CDR3 comprises 13 residues. The V and J ends lost 2 bases and 7 bases respectively, with 9 bases between them. DNA of the CDR3: TGTGCCAGCAGTTTACGAGTAAAGCAGCCCCAGCATTTT. The encoded protein is CASSLRVKQPQHF.

This sequence joins TRBV4-2 and TRBJ2-3, with D possibly TRBD2 on 7 matching bases. CDR3 size: 16 residues. The V gene lost 4 bases and the J gene lost 4 bases, with 18 bases spanning the gap. Germline CDR1 is LGHNA and CDR2 is YNFKEQ. The chain's CDR3 is CASSPGGGTGSDTQYF. The CDR3 DNA reads TGTGCCAGCAGCCCGGGGGGCGGGACGGGCTCAGATACGCAGTATTTT.

This sequence joins TRBV6-5 and TRBJ1-1; possibly TRBD1 for D (5 bases). This CDR3 spans 15 amino acids. V gave up 7 bases and J gave up 3 bases, with 18 bases separating them. In germline, CDR1 is MNHEY, CDR2 SVGAGI. In nucleotides, the CDR3 is TGTGCCAGCACTAGAAGGGGAGGGCCTGACACTGAAGCTTTCTTT. Protein sequence: CASTRRGGPDTEAFF.

The CDR3 nucleotides are TGTGCCAGCAGCTTAGCTGTACCCCGGGAAGAGACCCAGTACTTC. Its translation is CASSLAVPREETQYF. The chain employs TRBV7-2 and TRBJ2-5, with unresolved D. Germline CDR1 SGHTA, CDR2 FQGNSA. The V end was cut by 0 bases, the J end by 3 bases, with 11 bases between. The CDR3 is 15 residues long.

The rearrangement uses TRBV25-1 and TRBJ2-1; perhaps TRBD2 as D (6 bases). The CDR3 runs 14 residues. V lost 1 base to trimming and J lost 6 bases, with 10 bases between them. Germline V gene data show CDR1 as MGHDK and CDR2 as SYGVNS. CDR3 region: CASSEFGSGNEQFF. In nucleotides, the CDR3 is TGTGCCAGCAGTGAATTTGGTAGCGGCAATGAGCAGTTCTTC.